This record covers a single T cell receptor beta chain. The sample originates from a study of blood T cell repertoires in COVID-19. Overall study context: Acute and convalescent COVID-19 specimens originated in the United States, Italy and Spain.

V gave up 5 bases and J gave up 0 bases; unmatched junction bases: 8. The CDR3 has 17 amino acids. Germline V lookup: CDR1 SGHAT, CDR2 FQNNGV. The Seattle patients, enrolled during active infection, were followed longitudinally. This table comes from immunoSEQ multiplex PCR, and its TCRdb copy is limited to in-frame clones, with some not included. This sample has roughly 220,000 clones, with about 86% found just once. The genes are TRBV11-2 and TRBJ1-4; 8 nucleotides line up with TRBD1. The clonotype originates from a woman in her 50s with COVID-19, enrolled during active disease. Input material: peripheral blood. This CDR3 is CASSVRPRGPTNEKLFF. The CDR3 DNA sequence: TGTGCCAGCAGCGTAAGGCCCAGGGGGCCAACTAATGAAAAACTGTTTTTT.